Here is one T cell receptor (beta chain) with its context. Its antigen remains unidentified. The source of the sample is a study of long-term antiretroviral therapy in people with HIV. CDR1 and CDR2 (germline): KGHSH, LQKENI. The J segment lost 6 bases and the V segment lost 6 bases, leaving 4 bases of the junction unmatched. There are 13 residues in the CDR3. Whole-study findings and limits: Pre-ART expanded clones dominated the repertoire at every time point.

Run at survey level, the immunoSEQ assay was version v3.0. TCRdb keeps only in-frame clones here, not all; method: immunoSEQ multiplex PCR. The data show more than 20,000 clones, with 82% seen just once and around 5.1% held by the top ten. This clonotype was sampled from a man in his fifties or sixties with HIV. This chain uses TRBV18 with TRBJ2-2, with 7 bases that match TRBD1. The material sequenced was unsorted PBMCs, taken 0.3 years after starting antiretroviral therapy. CDR3 sequence (DNA): TGTGCCAGCTCTCCTGACAGGGCCGGGGAGCTGTTTTTT. It translates to CASSPDRAGELFF.